This T cell receptor beta chain was obtained from a study of graft-versus-host responses after intestinal transplantation. Whole-study context: Once they had received anti-thymocyte globulin induction, all recipients took tacrolimus and steroids for approximately three years.

On this clone itself: The antigen is not known.

Study results and limitations: Allografts of one patient group, those with graft-donor T cell macrochimerism, had high graft-versus-host to host-versus-graft clonal ratios. Researchers found GvH clones in recipient marrow, and some showed up first in ileum or blood. Early after transplant, HvG clones declined as circulating GvH clones peaked.

Some clones are missing from TCRdb's copy, which holds only in-frame ones; the method was immunoSEQ multiplex PCR. The table includes about 39,000 clones, over 90% detected once. The CDR3 sequence is 14 residues long. Germline V lookup: CDR1 LGHNA, CDR2 YNFKEQ. The junction had 6 bases not matched to a gene; V was cut back by 4 bases and J by 5 bases. Sequencing used unstimulated CD8+ T cells sorted from spleen or lymph node cells, obtained before transplant. The clonotype was recovered from a human donor who was the organ donor for an intestinal transplant. The rearrangement links TRBV4-2 to TRBJ2-7, with 9 bases aligning to TRBD2. CDR3 nucleotides: TGTGCCAGCAGCCCGGCGGGGGGGGAACACGAGCAGTACTTC. Amino acids: CASSPAGGEHEQYF.